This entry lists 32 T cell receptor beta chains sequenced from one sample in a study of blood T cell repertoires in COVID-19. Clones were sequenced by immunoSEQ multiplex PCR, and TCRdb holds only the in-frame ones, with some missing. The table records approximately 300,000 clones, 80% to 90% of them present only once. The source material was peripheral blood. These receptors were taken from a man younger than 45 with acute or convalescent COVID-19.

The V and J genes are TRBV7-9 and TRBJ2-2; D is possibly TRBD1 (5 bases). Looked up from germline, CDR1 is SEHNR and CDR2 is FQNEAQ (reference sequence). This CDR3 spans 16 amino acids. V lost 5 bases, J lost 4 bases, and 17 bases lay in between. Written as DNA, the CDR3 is TGTGCCAGCAGCCCCCCTACAGGCGACGGCACCGGGGAGCTGTTTTTT. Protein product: CASSPPTGDGTGELFF.

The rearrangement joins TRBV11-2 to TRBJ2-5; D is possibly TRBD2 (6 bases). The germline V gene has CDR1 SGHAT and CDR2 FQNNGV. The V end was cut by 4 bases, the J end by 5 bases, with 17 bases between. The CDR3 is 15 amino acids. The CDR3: CASSSYRRRGETQYF. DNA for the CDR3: TGTGCCAGCAGCTCGTACCGACGGAGGGGTGAGACCCAGTACTTC.

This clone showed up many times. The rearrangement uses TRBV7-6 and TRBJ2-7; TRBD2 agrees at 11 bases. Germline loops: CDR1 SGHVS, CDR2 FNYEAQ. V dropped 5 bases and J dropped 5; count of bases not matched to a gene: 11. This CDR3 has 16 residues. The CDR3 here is CASSPTGTSGSDEQYF. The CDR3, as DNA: TGTGCCAGCAGCCCTACGGGCACTAGCGGGAGCGACGAGCAGTACTTC.

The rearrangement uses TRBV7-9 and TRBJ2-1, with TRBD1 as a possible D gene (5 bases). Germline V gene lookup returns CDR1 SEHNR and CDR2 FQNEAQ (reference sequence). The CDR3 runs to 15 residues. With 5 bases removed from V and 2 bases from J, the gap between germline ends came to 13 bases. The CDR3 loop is CASSRPVTAYNEQFF. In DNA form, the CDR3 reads TGTGCCAGCAGCCGCCCGGTGACAGCCTACAATGAGCAGTTCTTC.

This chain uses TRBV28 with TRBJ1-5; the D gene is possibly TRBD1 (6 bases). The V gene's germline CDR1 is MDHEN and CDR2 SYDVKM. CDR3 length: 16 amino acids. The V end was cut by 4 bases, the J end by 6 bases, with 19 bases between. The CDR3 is CASSWAGGAQGQPQHF. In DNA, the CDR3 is TGTGCCAGCAGTTGGGCCGGGGGGGCGCAGGGTCAGCCCCAGCATTTT.

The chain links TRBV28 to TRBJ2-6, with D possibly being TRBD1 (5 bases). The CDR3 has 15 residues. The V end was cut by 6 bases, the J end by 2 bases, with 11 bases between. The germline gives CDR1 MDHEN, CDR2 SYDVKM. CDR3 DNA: TGTGCCAGCAGAAGGCAGGGTGCTGGGGCCAACGTCCTGACTTTC. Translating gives CASRRQGAGANVLTF.

The chain's CDR3 is CAWSAGSVNTEAFF. The CDR3 DNA reads as TGTGCCTGGAGCGCGGGGAGCGTGAACACTGAAGCTTTCTTT. The chain has TRBV30 and TRBJ1-1; no definite D call. This CDR3 contains 14 residues. V shed 3 bases and J shed 0 bases, with 11 bases lying between them. From germline, CDR1 is GTSNPN and CDR2 SVGIG (reference sequence).

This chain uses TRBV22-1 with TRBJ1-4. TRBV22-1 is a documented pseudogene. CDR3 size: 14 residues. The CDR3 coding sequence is TGTCCTGGGAGCGCACCGGGGGTTCAGGAAAAACTGTTTTTT. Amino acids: CPGSAPGVQEKLFF.

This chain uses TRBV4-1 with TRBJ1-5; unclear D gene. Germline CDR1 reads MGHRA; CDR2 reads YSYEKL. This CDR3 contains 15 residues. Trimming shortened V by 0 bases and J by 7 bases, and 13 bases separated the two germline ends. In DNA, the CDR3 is TGCGCCAGCAGCCAAGATTATAGCGGCGGGCAGCCCCAGCATTTT. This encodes CASSQDYSGGQPQHF.

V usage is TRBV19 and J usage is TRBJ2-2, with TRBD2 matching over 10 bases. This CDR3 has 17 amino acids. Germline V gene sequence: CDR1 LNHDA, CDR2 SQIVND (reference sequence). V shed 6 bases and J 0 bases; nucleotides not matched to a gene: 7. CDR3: CASRRLAGEANTGELFF. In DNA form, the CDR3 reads TGTGCCAGTAGGAGGCTAGCGGGAGAGGCGAACACCGGGGAGCTGTTTTTT.

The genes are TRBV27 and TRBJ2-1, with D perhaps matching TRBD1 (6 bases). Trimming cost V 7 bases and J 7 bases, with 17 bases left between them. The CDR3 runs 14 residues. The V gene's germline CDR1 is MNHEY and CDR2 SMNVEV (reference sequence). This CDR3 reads CASTDVTGTNEQFF. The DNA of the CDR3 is TGTGCCAGCACCGATGTGACAGGAACAAATGAGCAGTTCTTC.

The DNA for the CDR3 is TGTGCCAGCAGTGATATACGAATCATGGGACTAGATAGAGATACGCAGTATTTT. It codes for CASSDIRIMGLDRDTQYF. The J gene is TRBJ2-3, the V gene TRBV2, with TRBD2 matching 8 bases. The CDR3 is 18 residues long. Germline V gives CDR1 SNHLY, CDR2 FYNNEI. V lost 3 bases, J lost 5 bases, and 16 bases stayed unmatched.

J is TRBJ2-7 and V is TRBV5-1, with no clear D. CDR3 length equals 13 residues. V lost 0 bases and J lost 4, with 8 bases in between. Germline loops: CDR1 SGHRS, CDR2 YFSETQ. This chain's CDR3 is CASSLAAVYEQYF. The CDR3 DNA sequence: TGCGCCAGCAGCTTGGCCGCGGTTTACGAGCAGTACTTC. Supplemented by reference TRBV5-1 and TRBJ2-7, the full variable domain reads KAGVTQTPRYLIKTRGQQVTLSCSPISGHRSVSWYQQTPGQGLQFLFEYFSETQRNKGNFPGRFSGRQFSNSRSEMNVSTLELGDSALYLCASSLAAVYEQYFGPGTRLTVT.

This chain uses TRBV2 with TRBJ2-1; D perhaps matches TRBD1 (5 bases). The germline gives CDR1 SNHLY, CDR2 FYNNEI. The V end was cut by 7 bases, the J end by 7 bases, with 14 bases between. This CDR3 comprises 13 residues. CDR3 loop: CASNAGAGNEQFF. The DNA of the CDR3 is TGTGCCAGCAACGCTGGGGCCGGGAATGAGCAGTTCTTC. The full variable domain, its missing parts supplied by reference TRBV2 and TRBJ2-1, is EPEVTQTPSHQVTQMGQEVILRCVPISNHLYFYWYRQILGQKVEFLVSFYNNEISEKSEIFDDQFSVERPDGSNFTLKIRSTKLEDSAMYFCASNAGAGNEQFFGPGTRLTVL.

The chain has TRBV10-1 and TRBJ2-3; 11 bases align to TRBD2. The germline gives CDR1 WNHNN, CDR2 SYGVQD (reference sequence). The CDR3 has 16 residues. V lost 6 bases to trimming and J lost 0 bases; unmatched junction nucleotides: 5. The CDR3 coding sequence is TGCGCCAGCAGCTTAGGGACTAGCGGAAGCACAGATACGCAGTATTTT. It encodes CASSLGTSGSTDTQYF.

The CDR3 protein is CASSLDRSSYEQYF. CDR3 nucleotides: TGTGCCAGCAGCTTAGACAGAAGCTCCTACGAGCAGTACTTC. The V and J genes are TRBV7-2 and TRBJ2-7; D call uncertain. CDR1 and CDR2 from the germline V gene are SGHTA and FQGNSA. Trimming took off 1 base at V and 0 bases at J, with 7 bases between the two ends. The CDR3 loop spans 14 amino acids.

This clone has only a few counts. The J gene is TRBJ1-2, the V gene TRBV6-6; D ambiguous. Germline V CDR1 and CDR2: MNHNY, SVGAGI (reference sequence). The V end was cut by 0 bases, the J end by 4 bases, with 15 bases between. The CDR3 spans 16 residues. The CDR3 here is CASSYSRAGPGYGYTF. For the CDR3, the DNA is TGTGCCAGCAGTTACTCGCGGGCAGGACCTGGCTATGGCTACACCTTC.

The CDR3 DNA sequence: TGTGCCTGGAGTGTACGTTACAGGGGGCAGGGTCAGCCCCAGCATTTT. It yields the protein CAWSVRYRGQGQPQHF. The chain combines TRBV30 with TRBJ1-5, with 9 bases lining up with TRBD1. This CDR3 is built from 16 residues. Germline V gene lookup returns CDR1 GTSNPN and CDR2 SVGIG (reference sequence). After removal of 0 bases from V and 6 bases from J, the junction contained 9 bases not matched to a gene. The variable domain in full, with the rest retrieved from reference TRBV30 and TRBJ1-5, is SQTIHQWPATLVQPVGSPLSLECTVEGTSNPNLYWYRQAAGRGLQLLFYSVGIGQISSEVPQNLSASRPQDRQFILSSKKLLLSDSGFYLCAWSVRYRGQGQPQHFGDGTRLSIL.

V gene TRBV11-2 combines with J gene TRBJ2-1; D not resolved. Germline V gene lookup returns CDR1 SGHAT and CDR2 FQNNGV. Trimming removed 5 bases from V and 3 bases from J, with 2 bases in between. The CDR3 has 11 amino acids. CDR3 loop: CASSHYNEQFF. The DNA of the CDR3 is TGTGCCAGCAGCCACTACAATGAGCAGTTCTTC.

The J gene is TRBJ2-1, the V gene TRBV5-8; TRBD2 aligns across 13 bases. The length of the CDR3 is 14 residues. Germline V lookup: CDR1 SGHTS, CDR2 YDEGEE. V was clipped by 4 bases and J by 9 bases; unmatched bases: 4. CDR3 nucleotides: TGTGCCAGCAGCATCGGACTAGCGGGGGTTGAGCAGTTCTTC. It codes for CASSIGLAGVEQFF.

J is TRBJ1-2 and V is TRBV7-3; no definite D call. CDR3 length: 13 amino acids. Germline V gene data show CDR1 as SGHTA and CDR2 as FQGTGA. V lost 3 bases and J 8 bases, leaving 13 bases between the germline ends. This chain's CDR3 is CASSFTDFEGYTF. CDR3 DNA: TGTGCCAGCAGCTTCACCGATTTCGAGGGCTACACCTTC.

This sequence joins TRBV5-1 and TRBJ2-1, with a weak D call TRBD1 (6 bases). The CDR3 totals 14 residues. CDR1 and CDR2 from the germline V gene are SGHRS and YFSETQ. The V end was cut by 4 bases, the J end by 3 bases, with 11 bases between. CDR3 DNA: TGCGCCAGCAGCAAGGACAGCCTCTACAATGAGCAGTTCTTC. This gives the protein CASSKDSLYNEQFF.

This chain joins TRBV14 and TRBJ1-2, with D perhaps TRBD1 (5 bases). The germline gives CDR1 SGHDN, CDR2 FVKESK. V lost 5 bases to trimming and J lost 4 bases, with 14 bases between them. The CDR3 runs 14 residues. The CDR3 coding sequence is TGTGCCAGCAGCTCCATCCAGGGTGTCTATGGCTACACCTTC. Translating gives CASSSIQGVYGYTF.

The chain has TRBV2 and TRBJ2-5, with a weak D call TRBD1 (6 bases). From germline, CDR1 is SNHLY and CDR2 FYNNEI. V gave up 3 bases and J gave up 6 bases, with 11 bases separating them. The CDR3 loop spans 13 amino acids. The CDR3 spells CASSEVGAKTQYF. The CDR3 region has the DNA TGTGCCAGCAGTGAGGTGGGGGCGAAGACCCAGTACTTC.

The CDR3 region has the DNA TGCGCCAGCAGCCGAGGCGGCGACAGGGTGAGCGGCTACACCTTC. It encodes CASSRGGDRVSGYTF. The rearrangement joins TRBV4-1 to TRBJ1-2; 7 nucleotides agree with TRBD1. This CDR3 spans 15 amino acids. CDR1 and CDR2 from the germline V gene are MGHRA and YSYEKL. The trim removed 4 bases at V and 8 bases at J, leaving 13 bases unmatched.

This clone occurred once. The CDR3 region is CASSTQLATHEQFF. The DNA of the CDR3 is TGTGCCAGCAGCACCCAACTAGCCACCCATGAGCAGTTCTTC. The gene calls are TRBV9 and TRBJ2-1; TRBD2 might be the D (6 bases). CDR3 size: 14 residues. V dropped 4 bases and J dropped 8 bases, with 16 bases sitting between them. The germline V gene has CDR1 SGDLS and CDR2 YYNGEE.

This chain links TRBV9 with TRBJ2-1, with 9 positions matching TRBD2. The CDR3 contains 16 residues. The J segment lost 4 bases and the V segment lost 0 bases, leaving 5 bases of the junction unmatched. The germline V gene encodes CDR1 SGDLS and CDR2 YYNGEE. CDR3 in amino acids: CASSVGGGASYNEQFF. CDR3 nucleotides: TGTGCCAGCAGCGTAGGCGGGGGGGCTTCGTACAATGAGCAGTTCTTC. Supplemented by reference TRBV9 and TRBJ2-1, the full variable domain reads DSGVTQTPKHLITATGQRVTLRCSPRSGDLSVYWYQQSLDQGLQFLIQYYNGEERAKGNILERFSAQQFPDLHSELNLSSLELGDSALYFCASSVGGGASYNEQFFGPGTRLTVL.

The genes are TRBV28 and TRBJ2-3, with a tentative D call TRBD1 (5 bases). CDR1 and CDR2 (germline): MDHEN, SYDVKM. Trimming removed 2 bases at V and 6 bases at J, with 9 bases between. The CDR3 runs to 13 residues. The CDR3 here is CASSLVGVDTQYF. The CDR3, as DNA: TGTGCCAGCAGTTTAGTAGGGGTCGATACGCAGTATTTT. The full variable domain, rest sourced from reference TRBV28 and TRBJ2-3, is DVKVTQSSRYLVKRTGEKVFLECVQDMDHENMFWYRQDPGLGLRLIYFSYDVKMKEKGDIPEGYSVSREKKERFSLILESASTNQTSMYLCASSLVGVDTQYFGPGTRLTVL.

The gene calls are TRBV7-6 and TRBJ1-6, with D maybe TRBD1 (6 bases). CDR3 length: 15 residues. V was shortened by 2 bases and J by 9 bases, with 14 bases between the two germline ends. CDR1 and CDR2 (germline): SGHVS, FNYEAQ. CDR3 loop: CASSLLGGRVSPLHF. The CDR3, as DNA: TGTGCCAGCAGCTTATTAGGGGGGAGGGTTTCACCCCTCCACTTT.

The CDR3 region is CASSAGQVMSLQTNEKLFF. The CDR3 DNA reads TGTGCCAGCAGCGCCGGACAGGTTATGAGTTTGCAAACTAATGAAAAACTGTTTTTT. The chain joins TRBV7-9 to TRBJ1-4, with TRBD1 matching 7 bases. The CDR3 extends over 19 amino acids. J was trimmed by 1 base and V by 5 bases; bases with no gene match: 16. Germline lookup yields CDR1 SEHNR and CDR2 FQNEAQ (reference sequence).

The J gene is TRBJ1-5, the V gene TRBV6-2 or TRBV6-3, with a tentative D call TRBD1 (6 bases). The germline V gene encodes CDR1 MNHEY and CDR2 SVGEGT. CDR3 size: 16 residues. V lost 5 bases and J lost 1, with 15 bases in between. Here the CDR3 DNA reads TGTGCCAGCAGTAGAAACAGGGTGAGGAGCAATCAGCCCCAGCATTTT. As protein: CASSRNRVRSNQPQHF.

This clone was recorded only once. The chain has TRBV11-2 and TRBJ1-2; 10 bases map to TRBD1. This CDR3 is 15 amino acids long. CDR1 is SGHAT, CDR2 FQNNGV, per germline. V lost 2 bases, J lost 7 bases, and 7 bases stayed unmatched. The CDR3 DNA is TGTGCCAGCAGCTTATCAGTGACAGGGGGCTTTGGCTACACCTTC. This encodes CASSLSVTGGFGYTF.